This passage covers 30 T cell receptor delta chains from one sample sequenced in a study of gamma-delta chains in newborns, infants, children (dated by TCRdb to between 2018 and 2021). Sequenced on an Illumina MiSeq. For TCRdb, the public reads were processed anew by CATT, and duplicate DNA sequences were folded into one row. The sample profile shows around 3,100 delta-chain clones; about half of them were found once. Jointly, the top ten make up over 13% of the sample. Sequencing used blood. The receptors derive from a child who received the measles vaccine.

To note about this clone: A read error may be the cause here, since a much bigger clone is one base away. The gene calls are TRAV29/DV5 and TRDJ1; 9 positions match TRDD3. From germline, CDR1 is NSMFDY and CDR2 ISSIKDK. The CDR3 extends over 16 amino acids. J was trimmed by 3 bases and V by 0 bases; bases with no gene match: 9. CDR3 sequence (DNA): TGTGCAGCAAGCGGTATGGTGGGGGATAACGCCGATAAACTCATCTTT. This gives the protein CAASGMVGDNADKLIF.

V gene TRDV1 combines with J gene TRDJ1, with D possibly matching TRDD1 (5 bases). The ends were cut back, 7 bases at V and 1 base at J, with 22 bases in the middle. The CDR3 is 17 amino acids. CDR1 is TSWWSYY and CDR2 is QGS in the germline V gene. DNA for the CDR3: TGTGCTCTTGTGGTTGAAATCGGCCACAAATTCACCGATAAACTCATCTTT. Translation gives CALVVEIGHKFTDKLIF.

A word on this clone: A much larger clone lies one base from this, so it may be a read error. The sample holds other DNA sequences that translate to the same CDR3. The chain joins TRDV1 to TRDJ1, with TRDD3 matching over 13 bases. Germline V CDR1 and CDR2: TSWWSYY, QGS. Trimming took 3 bases from V and 0 from J; bases not matched to a gene: 7. The CDR3 runs 18 residues. CDR3 amino acids: CALGEEYWGIRDTDKLIF. The CDR3, as DNA: TGTGCTCTTGGGGAGGAGTACTGGGGGATACGAGACACCGATAAACTCATCTTT.

This clone is categorized as large. This rearrangement joins TRDV1 to TRDJ1; D is perhaps TRDD2 or TRDD3 (5 bases each). Germline V gene sequence: CDR1 TSWWSYY, CDR2 QGS. The CDR3 spans 20 residues. The V end lost 0 bases, the J end lost 0 bases, and 23 bases lay between the germline ends. CDR3 nucleotide sequence: TGTGCTCTTGGGGAACTGACCTTACGGGGGCCCTTCTTGTACACCGATAAACTCATCTTT. The encoded protein is CALGELTLRGPFLYTDKLIF.

A note on this clone: A much larger clone differs by one base, so this may be a read error. The sample has other DNA sequences that encode this CDR3 too. The rearrangement joins TRDV1 to TRDJ1; tentative D call: TRDD3 (5 bases). The germline CDR1 and CDR2 sequences are TSWWSYY and QGS. CDR3 length: 13 residues. The CDR3 region has the DNA TGTGCTCTCGGGGAACGACGATCACCCAAACTCATCTTT. This encodes CALGERRSPKLIF.

The chain links TRDV1 to TRDJ1; 12 bases are a match to TRDD3. Trimming at V came to 2 bases and at J to 9 bases, leaving 19 bases not matched to a gene. The CDR3 spans 19 residues. CDR1 TSWWSYY and CDR2 QGS come from the germline V gene. The CDR3 here is CALGETDAGGYGGRVELIF. In nucleotides, the CDR3 is TGTGCTCTTGGGGAAACAGACGCTGGGGGATACGGTGGAAGAGTGGAACTCATCTTT.

This clone was detected a few times. The chain recombines TRDV1 with TRDJ1; 10 bases are a match to TRDD3. The junction had 18 bases not matched to a gene; V was cut back by 2 bases and J by 9 bases. Germline CDR1 reads TSWWSYY; CDR2 reads QGS. The CDR3 runs 18 residues. CDR3 region: CALGETFLPTGGWFELIF. The DNA of the CDR3 is TGTGCTCTTGGGGAAACGTTCCTGCCTACTGGGGGATGGTTTGAACTCATCTTT.

This clone is medium-sized within its sample. CDR3 nucleotides: TGTGCCTGTGACACACCACTGGGGGATACTCGTAGCTCCTGGGACACCCGACAGATGTTTTTC. As protein: CACDTPLGDTRSSWDTRQMFF. The V gene is TRDV2, the J gene TRDJ3, with TRDD3 matching over 12 bases. The trim removed 1 base at V and 0 bases at J, leaving 9 bases unmatched. The CDR3 totals 21 residues. Germline CDR1 reads GEAIGNYY; CDR2 reads EKD.

This clone was counted a few times. The protein recorded in TCRdb matches a much larger clone and deviates from this DNA's translation at residue 4, suggesting a read error; the protein here is obtained by translating the DNA. The CDR3 coding sequence is TGTGCTACGGCCTTGGGGTACTGGGGGATCGGCACCGATAAACTCATCTTT. It translates to CATALGYWGIGTDKLIF. The chain combines TRDV3 with TRDJ1; TRDD3 matches 10 bases. This CDR3 spans 17 amino acids. From germline, CDR1 is TVYSNPD and CDR2 GDNSRS (reference sequence).

This clone was detected once. The chain uses TRDV1 and TRDJ1, with D maybe TRDD3 (10 bases). The V gene's germline CDR1 is TSWWSYY and CDR2 QGS. The CDR3 extends over 26 amino acids. The V gene lost 7 bases and the J gene lost 6 bases, with 54 bases spanning the gap. The CDR3 bases are TGTGCTCTTGTCCCTCAACTGTTCTTCTCCCTTCCTACGTTTTCGGGGGATACGCATCGAACAAATAAACTCATCTTT. Translated: CALVPQLFFSLPTFSGDTHRTNKLIF.

A note on this clone: A much larger clone sits a single nucleotide away, making a read error possible. The J gene is TRDJ1, the V gene TRDV1; 7 bases map to TRDD2. The V gene's germline CDR1 is TSWWSYY and CDR2 QGS. The CDR3 contains 15 residues. Germline trimming cut 2 bases from V and 10 bases from J; bases unmatched to any gene: 13. CDR3 region: CALGEGRRFLRILIF. The CDR3, as DNA: TGTGCTCTTGGGGAAGGCCGAAGGTTCCTACGAATACTCATCTTT.

A remark on this clone: A much larger clone lies a single base off, so this may be a read error. This sequence joins TRDV1 and TRDJ1, with D possibly being TRDD2 (5 bases). This CDR3 is built from 15 residues. Germline CDR1 and CDR2: TSWWSYY and QGS. Trimming took off 2 bases at V and 10 bases at J, with 20 bases between the two ends. The CDR3 bases are TGTGCTCTTGGGGAAGGCCGAAGGTGCCTACGAAGACTCATCTTT. It translates to CALGEGRRCLRRLIF.

The rearrangement joins TRDV1 to TRDJ1, with 7 nucleotides matching TRDD3. In germline, CDR1 is TSWWSYY, CDR2 QGS. The length of the CDR3 is 18 residues. After removal of 0 bases from V and 8 bases from J, the junction contained 18 bases not matched to a gene. The CDR3 nucleotides are TGTGCTCTTGGGGAACTCGCCGGTGGGTACTGGGGTGACCTCAAACTCATCTTT. Translating it yields CALGELAGGYWGDLKLIF.

In its sample, this clone was seen once. With a much larger clone just one base away, this may be a read error. Different DNA sequences within this sample yield the same CDR3. The gene calls are TRDV1 and TRDJ1, with 11 bases identical to TRDD3. The CDR3 runs to 16 residues. Germline values: CDR1 TSWWSYY, CDR2 QGS. In DNA, the CDR3 is TGTGCTCTCGGGGTCTCCTTGGGGGATACGGCCGATAAACTCATCTTT. Encoded protein: CALGVSLGDTADKLIF.

Of note for this clone: This may come from a read error, since a much larger clone is one base off. Other DNA sequences from this sample encode an identical CDR3 as well. This chain joins TRDV3 and TRDJ1; 10 bases agree with TRDD3. Germline trimming cut 1 base from V and 3 bases from J; bases unmatched to any gene: 35. Germline V gene data show CDR1 as TVYSNPD and CDR2 as GDNSRS (reference sequence). The CDR3 is made up of 24 amino acids. CDR3 sequence reads: CAFKHGTPIPTTGGCPTDSDKLIF. In DNA form, the CDR3 reads TGTGCCTTTAAACATGGAACCCCTATTCCTACTACTGGGGGATGCCCTACTGATTCCGATAAACTCATCTTT.

In this sample, this clone turned up once. Just one base apart from a much larger clone, this may be a read error. The DNA for the CDR3 is TGTGCTCTTGGGGAACTCCCTTCCTTCCTTTTCCTCTGGGGTGAGGACACCGATAAACTCATCTTT. This gives the protein CALGELPSFLFLWGEDTDKLIF. The V gene is TRDV1, the J gene TRDJ1; D is possibly TRDD2 (7 bases). The V gene's germline CDR1 is TSWWSYY and CDR2 QGS. The CDR3 totals 22 residues. With 0 bases removed from V and 0 bases from J, the gap between germline ends came to 29 bases.

In this sample, this clone turned up a few times. The chain carries TRDV1 and TRDJ1; 9 bases align to TRDD2. The CDR3 extends over 24 amino acids. Germline assignment: CDR1 TSWWSYY and CDR2 QGS. V was pared by 3 bases and J by 0 bases, with 29 bases of the junction left unmatched. The CDR3 loop is CALGDRPSYVPVLGVYSYTDKLIF. The CDR3 nucleotides are TGTGCTCTTGGGGACCGGCCTTCCTACGTCCCTGTCCTGGGGGTTTACTCGTACACCGATAAACTCATCTTT.

The sample holds a few counts of this clone. The chain joins TRDV1 to TRDJ1; tentative D call: TRDD3 (5 bases). In germline, CDR1 is TSWWSYY, CDR2 QGS. The V end was cut by 0 bases, the J end by 8 bases, with 16 bases between. The CDR3 is 15 amino acids. CDR3 coding DNA: TGTGCTCTTGGGGAACTAAGAGCGGGGACGGGCAAACTCATCTTT. Amino acid sequence: CALGELRAGTGKLIF.

The chain's CDR3 is CACDEVGIRADKLIF. The CDR3 DNA is TGTGCCTGTGACGAGGTGGGGATACGGGCCGATAAACTCATCTTT. The chain has TRDV2 and TRDJ1, with TRDD3 identical over 9 bases. The germline gives CDR1 GEAIGNYY, CDR2 EKD. This CDR3 contains 15 residues. J was trimmed by 3 bases and V by 3 bases; bases with no gene match: 7.

This chain joins TRDV1 and TRDJ1; 8 bases line up with TRDD3. Germline V gives CDR1 TSWWSYY, CDR2 QGS. Trimming cost V 3 bases and J 4 bases; bases outside gene matches: 34. CDR3 length: 24 residues. The DNA of the CDR3 is TGTGCTCTTGGGGATATCTCCCCCCAACGTTGGAGCTGGGGATACCGAAATTGGGACGATAAACTCATCTTT. Protein: CALGDISPQRWSWGYRNWDDKLIF.

On this clone: This clone may be a read error of a much larger clone one base away. The sample contains more than one DNA sequence encoding this CDR3. The rearrangement uses TRDV2 and TRDJ1; TRDD3 might be the D (5 bases). Deletions cut 1 base from V and 8 bases from J, with 16 bases between. There are 14 residues in the CDR3. CDR1 and CDR2 from the germline V gene are GEAIGNYY and EKD. The CDR3 region is CACDTEGTGSKLIF. In DNA form, the CDR3 reads TGTGCCTGTGACACTGAAGGCACTGGTTCCAAACTCATCTTT.

Worth noting for this clone: A much larger clone differs by one base, so this may be a read error. The chain recombines TRDV2 with TRDJ2; 13 bases are a match to TRDD3. Germline values: CDR1 GEAIGNYY, CDR2 EKD. This CDR3 is built from 18 residues. J gave up 5 bases and V 1 base, and 9 bases lay outside the gene matches. The CDR3 is CACDTITGGYGATAQLFF. The CDR3 nucleotides are TGTGCCTGTGACACGATAACTGGGGGATACGGGGCAACAGCACAACTCTTCTTT.

This clone is termed medium-sized. The sample has other DNA sequences that encode this CDR3 too. The chain employs TRDV1 and TRDJ1; 7 positions agree with TRDD3. The CDR3 runs to 18 residues. J gave up 3 bases and V 0 bases, and 13 bases lay outside the gene matches. The germline gives CDR1 TSWWSYY, CDR2 QGS. The CDR3 nucleotides read TGTGCTCTTGGGGAACTGGTTCCCCCGGTGGGGGAGTCCGATAAACTCATCTTT. It translates to CALGELVPPVGESDKLIF.

About this clone: This may come from a read error, since a much larger clone is one base off. The chain recombines TRDV2 with TRDJ3; 9 bases agree with TRDD3. The CDR3 sequence is 16 residues long. Germline-derived CDR1 and CDR2 are GEAIGNYY and EKD. The CDR3 bases are TGTGCCCGTGACTGGGGGAGCTCCTGGGACACCCGACAGATGTTTTTC. It translates to CARDWGSSWDTRQMFF.

As regards this clone: A much larger clone lies one base from this, so it may be a read error. The chain uses TRDV2 and TRDJ3; TRDD3 agrees at 8 bases. CDR1 and CDR2 from the germline V gene are GEAIGNYY and EKD. CDR3 length: 19 residues. In DNA, the CDR3 is TGTGCCTGTGACACTGGGGGATTTGGTGGATCCTGGGACGCCCGACAGATGTTTTTC. It encodes CACDTGGFGGSWDARQMFF.

CDR3 sequence: CAALRAGDTIGPDKLIF. DNA for the CDR3: TGTGCAGCGCTCCGTGCTGGGGATACCATTGGGCCCGATAAACTCATCTTT. The rearrangement uses TRAV29/DV5 and TRDJ1, with 8 bases lining up with TRDD3. Germline-derived CDR1 and CDR2 are NSMFDY and ISSIKDK. CDR3 length: 17 residues. Trimming cost V 5 bases and J 3 bases; bases outside gene matches: 18.

With regard to this clone: With a much larger clone just one base away, this may be a read error. V gene TRDV1 combines with J gene TRDJ1; no reliable D call. The CDR3 is 13 amino acids. Germline V gives CDR1 TSWWSYY, CDR2 QGS. V was clipped by 3 bases and J by 4 bases, with 9 bases between them. The CDR3 region is CALGDERDDKLIF. The CDR3 DNA sequence: TGTGCTCTTGGGGATGAAAGGGACGATAAACTCATCTTT.

By its share, this clone is large (0.1 to 1%). The identical CDR3 is also encoded by other nucleotide sequences in the sample. The chain is built from TRDV2 and TRDJ1; possibly TRDD2 for D (5 bases). CDR1 and CDR2 from the germline V gene are GEAIGNYY and EKD. Between the trimmed V and J ends, which lost 0 bases and 8 bases, there was a span of 15 bases. The CDR3 loop spans 14 amino acids. The CDR3 sequence: CACDTPTLGGKLIF. As DNA, the CDR3 is TGTGCCTGTGACACCCCTACACTAGGAGGAAAACTCATCTTT.

To note about this clone: A much more abundant neighbour one base away suggests this may be a read error. The rearrangement links TRDV2 to TRDJ1; D is possibly TRDD3 (5 bases). The CDR3 contains 14 residues. V was trimmed by 3 bases and J by 5 bases, leaving 15 bases between them. The germline gives CDR1 GEAIGNYY, CDR2 EKD. CDR3 protein: CACDAVGLLDKLIF. Written as DNA, the CDR3 is TGTGCCTGTGACGCCGTGGGGCTACTGGATAAACTCATCTTT.

Comment on this clone: Given a much more abundant clone one base away, this may be a read error. The chain employs TRDV2 and TRDJ2, with D perhaps matching TRDD3 (6 bases). Germline values: CDR1 GEAIGNYY, CDR2 EKD. The CDR3 length is 14 residues. The V end lost 1 base, the J end lost 7 bases, and 12 bases lay between the germline ends. The CDR3 DNA follows: TGTGCCTGTGACACTTGGGGGGGAGAAGCACAACTCTTCTTT. It specifies CACDTWGGEAQLFF.